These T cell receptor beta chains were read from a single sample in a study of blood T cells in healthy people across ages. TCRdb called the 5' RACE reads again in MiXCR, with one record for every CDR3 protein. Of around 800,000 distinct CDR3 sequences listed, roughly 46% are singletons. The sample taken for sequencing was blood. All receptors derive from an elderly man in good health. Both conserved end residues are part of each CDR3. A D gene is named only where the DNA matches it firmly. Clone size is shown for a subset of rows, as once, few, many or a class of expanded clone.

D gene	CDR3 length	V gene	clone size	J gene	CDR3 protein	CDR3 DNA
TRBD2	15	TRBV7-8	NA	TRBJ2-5	CASSFLREGVETQYF	TGTGCCAGCAGCTTCTTGCGGGAGGGTGTTGAGACCCAGTACTTC
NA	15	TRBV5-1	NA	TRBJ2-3	CASSLIADVTDTQYF	TGCGCCAGCAGCTTGATAGCGGACGTCACAGATACGCAGTATTTT
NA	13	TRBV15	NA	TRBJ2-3	CATSIRQQGLQYF	TGTGCCACCAGCATCCGACAGCAGGGCCTGCAGTATTTT
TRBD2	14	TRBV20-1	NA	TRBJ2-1	CSARFLAVYNEQFF	TGCAGTGCCCGGTTCCTAGCGGTCTACAATGAGCAGTTCTTC
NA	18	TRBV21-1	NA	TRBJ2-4	CASSPRTGRKMDANIQYF	TGTGCCAGCAGCCCTCGGACAGGGCGGAAGATGGATGCTAACATTCAGTACTTC
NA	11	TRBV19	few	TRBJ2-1	CASTGGGEQFF	TGTGCCAGCACCGGGGGCGGGGAGCAGTTCTTC
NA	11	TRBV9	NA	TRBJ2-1	CASSTDNGQFF	TGTGCCAGCAGCACGGACAATGGGCAGTTCTTC
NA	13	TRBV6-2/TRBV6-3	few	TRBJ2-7	CASSDPTSYEQYF	TGTGCCAGCAGTGACCCTACTAGCTACGAGCAGTACTTC
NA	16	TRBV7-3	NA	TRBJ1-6	CASSRSRAGDNSPLHF	TGTGCCAGCAGCCGATCTCGGGCGGGGGATAATTCACCCCTCCACTTT
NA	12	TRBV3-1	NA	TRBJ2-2	CASSQGAGKLFF	TGTGCCAGCAGCCAAGGGGCGGGGAAGCTGTTTTTT
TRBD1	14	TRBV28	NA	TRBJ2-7	CASSPQGGYYEQYF	TGTGCCAGCAGCCCACAGGGGGGATACTACGAGCAGTACTTC
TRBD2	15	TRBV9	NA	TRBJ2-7	CASSVDAGVTYEQYF	TGTGCCAGCAGCGTAGATGCGGGAGTCACCTACGAGCAGTACTTC
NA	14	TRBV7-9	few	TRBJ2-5	CASSPGSSVETQYF	TGTGCCAGCAGCCCCGGGTCTAGCGTAGAGACCCAGTACTTC
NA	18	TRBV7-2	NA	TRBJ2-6	CASSSNRAGSSGANVLTF	TGTGCCAGCAGCTCGAACAGGGCAGGCAGCTCTGGGGCCAACGTCCTGACTTTC
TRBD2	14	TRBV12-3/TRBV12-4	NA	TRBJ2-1	CASSVGLAVYEQFF	TGCGCCAGCAGTGTAGGACTAGCAGTCTATGAGCAGTTCTTC
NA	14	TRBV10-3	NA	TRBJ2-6	CAISETSGANVLTF	TGTGCCATCAGTGAAACCTCTGGGGCCAACGTCCTGACTTTC
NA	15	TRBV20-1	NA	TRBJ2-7	CSARDGSKLSYEQYF	TGCAGTGCTAGAGATGGGTCCAAACTCTCCTACGAGCAGTACTTC
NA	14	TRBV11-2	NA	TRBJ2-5	CASSSHIAPETQYF	TGTGCCAGCAGCTCACACATAGCCCCAGAGACCCAGTACTTC
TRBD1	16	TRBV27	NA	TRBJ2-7	CASSFLRGQGSYAQYF	TGTGCCAGCAGCTTTTTAAGGGGGCAGGGCTCCTACGCGCAGTACTTC
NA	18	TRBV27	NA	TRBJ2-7	CASSLDGVRGLLIHEQYF	TGTGCCAGCAGTTTGGATGGTGTCCGGGGTCTACTTATCCACGAGCAGTACTTC
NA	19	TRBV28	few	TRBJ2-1	CASSPVPGRLRGSYNEQFF	TGTGCCAGCAGTCCGGTCCCGGGACGATTAAGGGGCTCCTACAATGAGCAGTTCTTC
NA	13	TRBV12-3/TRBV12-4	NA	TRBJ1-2	CASSQGAGRGYTF	TGTGCCAGCTCCCAAGGGGCAGGGCGAGGCTACACCTTC
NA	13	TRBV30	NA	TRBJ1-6	CAWGTLADSPLHF	TGTGCCTGGGGGACCCTAGCCGATTCACCCCTCCACTTT
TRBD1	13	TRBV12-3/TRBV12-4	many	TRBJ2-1	CASIGQDNNEQFF	TGTGCCAGCATCGGACAGGATAACAATGAGCAGTTCTTC
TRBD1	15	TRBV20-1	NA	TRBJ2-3	CSASPGQGKLDTQYF	TGCAGTGCTTCTCCGGGACAGGGAAAGTTGGATACGCAGTATTTT